Detailed here is one T cell receptor beta chain. Assay: immunoSEQ multiplex PCR; the TCRdb copy retains only in-frame clones and omits some. The sample comprises tens of thousands of clones, approximately 91% of which are singletons, and around 0.37% rests with the top ten. This specimen belongs to a study of technical replicates of blood from a handful of donors. The CDR3 is 14 amino acids. Germline CDR1 reads SGHRS; CDR2 reads YFSETQ. With V trimmed by 5 bases and J by 1 base, 2 bases remained unmatched. This clonotype was sampled from a human donor in good health. Some clones in this sample may be carry-over from other donors' samples. The source material was T cells isolated from PBMCs. The V call is TRBV5-1, the J call TRBJ1-4, with TRBD1 matching over 7 bases. The chain's CDR3 is CASSQGGTNEKLFF. Here the CDR3 DNA reads TGCGCCAGCAGTCAGGGGGGAACTAATGAAAAACTGTTTTTT. The full variable domain, with the rest looked up from reference TRBV5-1 and TRBJ1-4, is KAGVTQTPRYLIKTRGQQVTLSCSPISGHRSVSWYQQTPGQGLQFLFEYFSETQRNKGNFPGRFSGRQFSNSRSEMNVSTLELGDSALYLCASSQGGTNEKLFFGSGTQLSVL.